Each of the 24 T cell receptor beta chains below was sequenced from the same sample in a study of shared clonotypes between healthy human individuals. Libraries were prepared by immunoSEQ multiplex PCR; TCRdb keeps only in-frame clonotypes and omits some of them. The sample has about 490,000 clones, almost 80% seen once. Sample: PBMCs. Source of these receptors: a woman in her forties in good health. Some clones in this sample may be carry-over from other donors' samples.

CDR3 residues: CASSVQGGGTGELFF. The CDR3 bases are TGTGCCAGCAGCGTCCAGGGGGGAGGAACCGGGGAGCTGTTTTTT. This chain uses TRBV11-2 with TRBJ2-2; maybe TRBD1 (7 bases). CDR3 size: 15 residues. The germline gives CDR1 SGHAT, CDR2 FQNNGV. The ends were cut back, 5 bases at V and 5 bases at J, with 15 bases in the middle.

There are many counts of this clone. CDR3 DNA: TGCGCCAGCAGCTTGGCCCTACAGCAGCCCTACGAGCAGTACTTC. Residues: CASSLALQQPYEQYF. The rearrangement joins TRBV5-1 to TRBJ2-7; D remains unclear. CDR1 SGHRS and CDR2 YFSETQ come from the germline V gene. The CDR3 totals 15 residues. With 0 bases removed from V and 2 bases from J, the gap between germline ends came to 12 bases.

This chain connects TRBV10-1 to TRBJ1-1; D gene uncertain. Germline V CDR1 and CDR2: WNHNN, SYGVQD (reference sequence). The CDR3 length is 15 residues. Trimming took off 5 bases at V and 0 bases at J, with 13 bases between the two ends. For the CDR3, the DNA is TGCGCCAGCAGTCTACAGTCCAATTTGAACACTGAAGCTTTCTTT. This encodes CASSLQSNLNTEAFF.

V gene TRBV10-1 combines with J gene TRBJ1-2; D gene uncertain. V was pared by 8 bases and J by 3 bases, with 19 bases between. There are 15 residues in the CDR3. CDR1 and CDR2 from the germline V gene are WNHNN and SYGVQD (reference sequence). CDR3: CASRHGRANHYGYTF. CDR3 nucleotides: TGCGCCAGCCGCCACGGACGAGCGAACCACTATGGCTACACCTTC.

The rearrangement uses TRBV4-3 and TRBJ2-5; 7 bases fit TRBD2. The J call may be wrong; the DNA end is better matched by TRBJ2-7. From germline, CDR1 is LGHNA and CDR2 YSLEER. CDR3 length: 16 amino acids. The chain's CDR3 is CASSHAGGSTPYEQYF. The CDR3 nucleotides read TGCGCCAGCAGCCACGCTGGCGGGAGTACCCCCTACGAGCAGTACTTC.

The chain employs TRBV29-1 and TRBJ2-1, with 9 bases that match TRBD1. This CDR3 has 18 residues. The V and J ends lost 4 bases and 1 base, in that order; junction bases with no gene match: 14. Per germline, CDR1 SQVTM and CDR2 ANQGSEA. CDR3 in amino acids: CSVVRDRASTFSYNEQFF. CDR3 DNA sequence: TGCAGCGTTGTGAGGGACAGGGCCTCGACCTTTTCCTACAATGAGCAGTTCTTC.

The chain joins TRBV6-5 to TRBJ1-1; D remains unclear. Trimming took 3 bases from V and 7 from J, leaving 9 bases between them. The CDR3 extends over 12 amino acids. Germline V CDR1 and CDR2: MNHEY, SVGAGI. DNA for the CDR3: TGTGCCAGCAGTTATCACGACGGTGAAGCTTTCTTT. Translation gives CASSYHDGEAFF.

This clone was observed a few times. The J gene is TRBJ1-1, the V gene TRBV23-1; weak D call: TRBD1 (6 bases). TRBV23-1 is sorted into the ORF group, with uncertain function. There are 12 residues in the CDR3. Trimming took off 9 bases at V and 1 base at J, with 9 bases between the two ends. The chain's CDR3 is CASTGKNTEAFF. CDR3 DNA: TGCGCCAGTACAGGGAAGAACACTGAAGCTTTCTTT.

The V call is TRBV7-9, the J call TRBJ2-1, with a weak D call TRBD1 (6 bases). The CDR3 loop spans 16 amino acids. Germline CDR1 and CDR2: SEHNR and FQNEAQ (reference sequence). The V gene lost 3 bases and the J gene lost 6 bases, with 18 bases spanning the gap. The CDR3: CASSFFSGVVRNEQFF. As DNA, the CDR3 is TGTGCCAGCAGCTTCTTTTCAGGGGTCGTACGCAATGAGCAGTTCTTC.

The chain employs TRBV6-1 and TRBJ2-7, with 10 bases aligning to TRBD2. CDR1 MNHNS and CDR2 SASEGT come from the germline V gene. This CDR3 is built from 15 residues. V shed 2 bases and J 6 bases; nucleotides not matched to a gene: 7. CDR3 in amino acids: CASSETAGGPGEQYF. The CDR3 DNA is TGTGCCAGCAGTGAAACAGCGGGAGGGCCGGGCGAGCAGTACTTC.

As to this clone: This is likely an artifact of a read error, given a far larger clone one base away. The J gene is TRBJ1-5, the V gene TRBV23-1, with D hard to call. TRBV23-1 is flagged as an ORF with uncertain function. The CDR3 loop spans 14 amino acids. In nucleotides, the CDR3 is TGCTCCAGCAGTCAATCTTCCTGGCCGGAGCCCCAGCATTTT. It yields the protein CSSSQSSWPEPQHF.

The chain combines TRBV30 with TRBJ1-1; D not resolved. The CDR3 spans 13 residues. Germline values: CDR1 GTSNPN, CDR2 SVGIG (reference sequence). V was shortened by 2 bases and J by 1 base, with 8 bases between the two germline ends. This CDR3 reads CAWSRGTNTEAFF. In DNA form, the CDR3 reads TGTGCCTGGAGTCGAGGAACGAACACTGAAGCTTTCTTT. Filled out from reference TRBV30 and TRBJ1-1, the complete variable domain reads SQTIHQWPATLVQPVGSPLSLECTVEGTSNPNLYWYRQAAGRGLQLLFYSVGIGQISSEVPQNLSASRPQDRQFILSSKKLLLSDSGFYLCAWSRGTNTEAFFGQGTRLTVV.

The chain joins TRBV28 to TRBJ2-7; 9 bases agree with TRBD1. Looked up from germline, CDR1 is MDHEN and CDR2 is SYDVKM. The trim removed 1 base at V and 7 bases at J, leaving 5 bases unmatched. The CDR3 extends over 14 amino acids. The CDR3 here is CASSLLQGAVEQYF. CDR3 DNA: TGTGCCAGCAGTTTATTACAGGGGGCGGTAGAGCAGTACTTC.

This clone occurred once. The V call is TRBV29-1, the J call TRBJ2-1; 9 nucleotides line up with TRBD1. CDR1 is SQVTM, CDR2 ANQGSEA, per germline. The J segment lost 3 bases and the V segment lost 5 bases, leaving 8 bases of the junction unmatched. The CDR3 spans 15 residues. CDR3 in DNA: TGCAGCGTTCGGGGACAGGGTTATCGCTACAATGAGCAGTTCTTC. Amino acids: CSVRGQGYRYNEQFF.

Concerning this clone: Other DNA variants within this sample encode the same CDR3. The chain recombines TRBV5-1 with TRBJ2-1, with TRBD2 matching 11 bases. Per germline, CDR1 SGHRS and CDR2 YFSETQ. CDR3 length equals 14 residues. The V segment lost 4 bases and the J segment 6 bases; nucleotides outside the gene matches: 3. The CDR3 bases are TGCGCCAGCAGCCTTACTAGCGGGAGCAATGAGCAGTTCTTC. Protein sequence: CASSLTSGSNEQFF.

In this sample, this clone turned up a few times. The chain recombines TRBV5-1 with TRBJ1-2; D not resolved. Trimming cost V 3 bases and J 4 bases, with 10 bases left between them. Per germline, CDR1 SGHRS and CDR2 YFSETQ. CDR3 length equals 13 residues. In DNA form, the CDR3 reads TGCGCCAGCAGCTCCCACCCCTCCTATGGCTACACCTTC. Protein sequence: CASSSHPSYGYTF. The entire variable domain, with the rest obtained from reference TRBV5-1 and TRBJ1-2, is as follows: KAGVTQTPRYLIKTRGQQVTLSCSPISGHRSVSWYQQTPGQGLQFLFEYFSETQRNKGNFPGRFSGRQFSNSRSEMNVSTLELGDSALYLCASSSHPSYGYTFGSGTRLTVV.

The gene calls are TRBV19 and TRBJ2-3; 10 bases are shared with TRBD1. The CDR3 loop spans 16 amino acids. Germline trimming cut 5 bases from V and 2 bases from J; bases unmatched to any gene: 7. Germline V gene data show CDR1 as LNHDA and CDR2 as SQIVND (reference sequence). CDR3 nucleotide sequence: TGTGCCAGTAGTCCTCGGACAGGGGGATCCACAGATACGCAGTATTTT. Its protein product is CASSPRTGGSTDTQYF.

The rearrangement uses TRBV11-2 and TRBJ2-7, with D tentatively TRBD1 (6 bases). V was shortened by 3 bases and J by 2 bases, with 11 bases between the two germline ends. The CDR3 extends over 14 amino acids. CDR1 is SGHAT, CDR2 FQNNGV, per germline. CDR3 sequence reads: CASSFQGLTYEQYF. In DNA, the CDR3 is TGTGCCAGCAGCTTCCAGGGGTTGACCTACGAGCAGTACTTC.

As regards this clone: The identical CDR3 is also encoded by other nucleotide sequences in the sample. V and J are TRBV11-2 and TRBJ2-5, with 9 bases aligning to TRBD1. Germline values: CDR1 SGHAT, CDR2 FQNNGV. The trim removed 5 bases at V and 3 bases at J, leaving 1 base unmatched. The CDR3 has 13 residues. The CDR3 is CASSRDREETQYF. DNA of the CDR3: TGTGCCAGCAGCCGGGACAGGGAAGAGACCCAGTACTTC.

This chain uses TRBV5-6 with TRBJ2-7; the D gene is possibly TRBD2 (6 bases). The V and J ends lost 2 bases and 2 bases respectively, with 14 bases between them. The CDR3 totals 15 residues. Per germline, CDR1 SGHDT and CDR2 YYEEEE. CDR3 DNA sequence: TGTGCCAGCAGCTTTGCGGTGGGAGGCCCCTACGAGCAGTACTTC. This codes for CASSFAVGGPYEQYF.

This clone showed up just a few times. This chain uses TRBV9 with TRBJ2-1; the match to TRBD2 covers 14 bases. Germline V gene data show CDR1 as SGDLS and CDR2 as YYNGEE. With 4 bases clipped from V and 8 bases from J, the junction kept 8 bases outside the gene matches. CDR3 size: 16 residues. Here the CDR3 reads CASSFHGTSGSDEQFF. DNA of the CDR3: TGTGCCAGCAGCTTTCACGGGACTAGCGGGAGCGATGAGCAGTTCTTC.

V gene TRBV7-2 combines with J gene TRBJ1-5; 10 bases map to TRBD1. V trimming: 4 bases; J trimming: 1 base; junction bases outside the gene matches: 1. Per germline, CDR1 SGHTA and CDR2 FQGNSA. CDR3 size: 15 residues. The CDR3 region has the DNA TGTGCCAGCAGCTCGGACAGGGGGAGCAATCAGCCCCAGCATTTT. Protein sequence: CASSSDRGSNQPQHF.

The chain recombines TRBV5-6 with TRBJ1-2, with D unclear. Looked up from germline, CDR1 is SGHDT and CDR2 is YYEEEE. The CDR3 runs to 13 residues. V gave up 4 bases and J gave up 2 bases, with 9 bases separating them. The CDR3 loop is CASSLTNNYGYTF. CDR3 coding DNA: TGTGCCAGCAGCCTGACAAACAACTATGGCTACACCTTC.

The CDR3 region is CASSYTPGQANVLTF. DNA for the CDR3: TGTGCCAGCAGTTATACCCCGGGACAGGCGAACGTCCTGACTTTC. The V call is TRBV6-5, the J call TRBJ2-6; 8 bases are shared with TRBD1. The CDR3 contains 15 residues. With V trimmed by 3 bases and J by 10 bases, 8 bases remained unmatched. Germline V gene data show CDR1 as MNHEY and CDR2 as SVGAGI.